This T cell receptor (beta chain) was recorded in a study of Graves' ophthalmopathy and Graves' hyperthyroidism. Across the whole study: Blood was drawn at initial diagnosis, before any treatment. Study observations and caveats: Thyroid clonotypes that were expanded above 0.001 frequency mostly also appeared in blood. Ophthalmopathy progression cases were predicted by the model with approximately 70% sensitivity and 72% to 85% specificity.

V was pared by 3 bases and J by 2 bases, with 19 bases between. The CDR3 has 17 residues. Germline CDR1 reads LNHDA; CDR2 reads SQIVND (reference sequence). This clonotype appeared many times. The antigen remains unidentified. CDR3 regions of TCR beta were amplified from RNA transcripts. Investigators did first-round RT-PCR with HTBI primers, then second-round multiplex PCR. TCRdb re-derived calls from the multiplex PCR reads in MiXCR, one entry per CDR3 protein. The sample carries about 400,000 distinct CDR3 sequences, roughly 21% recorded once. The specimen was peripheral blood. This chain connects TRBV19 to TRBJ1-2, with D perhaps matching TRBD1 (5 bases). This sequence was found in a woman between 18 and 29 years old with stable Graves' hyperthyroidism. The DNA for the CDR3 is TGTGCCAGTAGTATGGGCTGGTCCCGGGGACCCAACTATGGCTACACCTTC. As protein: CASSMGWSRGPNYGYTF.